This TCR beta chain was documented in a study of blood T cells in healthy people across ages (dated by TCRdb to the mid-2010s). Regarding the research as a whole: In model experiments, template switching captured roughly one uniquely barcoded TCR beta cDNA molecule for every two T cells. The study measured age-related changes in TCR beta repertoire diversity using deep sequencing normalized with unique cDNA molecular identifiers. The donors were divided into four age groups: young (average approximately 17 years), middle-aged (roughly 42), aged (about 60) and long-lived (about 80). To avoid experimental bias, donors of different ages were spread randomly across the sequencing lanes. Using the same blood draw, the study looked at two additional independent replicas of 1 million unique cDNA reads for two donors, one aged 18 to 30 and the other aged 80 or older. The paper's findings and limits, for the study overall: Conclusive comparison of naive and antigen-experienced compartments was prevented by the profiling of bulk unsorted PBMCs. Compared with the aged group, the long-lived group had more naive CD4+ T cells, fewer expanded clones and increased TCR diversity, a pattern suggesting age selection. The CMV infection status of donors was not known, potentially confounding age-related changes in expanded clonotypes. Total diversity estimates from one million sequenced T cells were considered lower bounds and underestimates. Observed TCR beta diversity per million T cells fell roughly linearly with age, and a significant reduction was already apparent by age around 36. There was a strong correlation between observed TCR beta diversity and the percentage of naive T cells measured by flow cytometry.

Deletion took 2 bases off V and 6 bases off J, with a span of 4 bases between the germline ends. The CDR3 has 12 amino acids, counting the end cysteine and phenylalanine. Only the CDR3 DNA stays, 36 bases, in frame from base 1. The germline V gene (reference sequence) provides CDR1 MNHEY and CDR2 SMNVEV. This clonotype appeared a single time. Its antigen specificity is not known. A far larger clone is one base from this, pointing to a likely read error. The approximately 40 donors, aged about 6 to 90 years, were systemically healthy Caucasian individuals from Russia. Each donor gave approximately 10 milliliters of peripheral blood, collected into EDTA-treated Vacutainer tubes. Ficoll-Paque density-gradient centrifugation was used to isolate PBMCs, with at least 6.5 million per sample. Trizol reagent was used to extract total RNA from the PBMCs, yielding at least 5 micrograms per sample. The percentages of naive CD45RAhigh/CD27high T cells were determined by flow cytometry on a PBMC aliquot from every donor.

Library creation used 5' RACE. Sequencing was performed on an Illumina HiSeq 2500. A second about 7 to 11 cycle PCR used a sample-barcoded 5' primer and a J-beta primer mix. Each TCR beta cDNA molecule received a unique molecular identifier from a template-switch 5' adaptor carrying 12 random nucleotides. Each sample yielded at least 2.5 million CDR3-containing paired-end reads. First-strand cDNA was synthesized from all RNA with the Mint cDNA synthesis kit, primed by a TRBC-specific oligonucleotide. Following uracil-DNA glycosylase treatment, all cDNA underwent a first 18-cycle PCR with the universal primers M1SS and BC2_uni_R. The original pipeline was this. For normalization, 1 million high-quality reads were randomly selected from each sample, with every read carrying a distinct molecular identifier. Reads sharing molecular identifiers were discarded rather than binned into consensus sequences. MiTCR, set to a Q25 quality threshold and the strictest error-elimination algorithm, was used for CDR3 identification, clonotype clustering and error correction. A nonparametric unseen species model with Euler transformation was used to estimate lower-bound total TCR beta diversity. TCRdb reprocessing: public reads trimmed at Q25 with fastp, clones called with MiXCR, in-frame beta chains kept. Rows with a matching CDR3 protein are joined into one entry that keeps the most common DNA and genes. None of the V and J calls come from the authors' own analysis; TCRdb made them. Present in this sample are 1,300,000 or so distinct CDR3 sequences, approximately 59% of which were seen just once. Clones ranked in the top ten supply more than 6% of the sample.

This chain is built from TRBV27 and TRBJ2-2, with no D gene named confidently. Sequenced material: blood. This sequence was found in a man aged 18 to 29 in good health. The CDR3: CASSLNAGELFF. The DNA sequence is TGTGCCAGCAGTTTAAACGCCGGGGAGCTGTTTTTT.